This TCR beta chain was sequenced for a study of T-cell memory formation after mild COVID-19. Study-level findings and limits: Second-wave clones with a day 37 peak had unconfirmed SARS-CoV-2 specificity.

TCRdb redid the calling of the 5' RACE reads with MiXCR, one entry per CDR3 protein. The sample has approximately 210,000 distinct CDR3 sequences; around 27% are singletons. The V segment lost 6 bases and the J segment 2 bases; nucleotides outside the gene matches: 7. Germline assignment: CDR1 SNHLY and CDR2 FYNNEI. The CDR3 totals 14 residues. This clonotype has a handful of counts. Its target is unknown. The clonotype was recovered from an adult woman who had mild COVID-19 (a few samples of this study predate the infection). Cell type and time point are not known. V and J are TRBV2 and TRBJ2-7; 7 positions agree with TRBD1. The source material was PBMCs or a T cell subset sorted from them (not recorded which). In nucleotides, the CDR3 is TGTGCCAGCAGCGCCCCCGGGACAGCCTACGAGCAGTACTTC. Its translation is CASSAPGTAYEQYF.